This T cell receptor beta chain emerged from a study of blood T cells in healthy people across ages. The V segment lost 6 bases and the J segment 8 bases; nucleotides outside the gene matches: 13. The CDR3 length is 16 residues. Per the germline V gene, CDR1 is SEHNR and CDR2 is FQNEAQ (reference sequence). Total RNA amounts of at least 5.5 micrograms were extracted per sample. Then a second PCR, running about 6 to 12 cycles, was carried out with a sample-barcoded 5' primer and a J-beta primer mix. TCRdb reprocessed the 5' RACE reads with MiXCR, giving one entry per CDR3 protein. Of roughly 550,000 distinct CDR3 sequences in the sample, approximately 25% were seen once. These same records also appear under a second study, on T cells of mothers and their children.

This clonotype was obtained from a boy aged 5 to 17 in good health. Sequencing was performed on blood. This rearrangement joins TRBV7-9 to TRBJ1-3, with 10 nucleotides matching TRBD1. The CDR3, as DNA: TGTGCCAGCAGTGTTTCAACCGGGACAGGGGTTGACACCATATATTTT. It codes for CASSVSTGTGVDTIYF.